This T cell receptor (beta chain) came from a study of blood T cell repertoires in COVID-19. Study as a whole: The United States, Italy and Spain supplied acute and convalescent COVID-19 samples. Nucleic acid was either cDNA or gDNA, and it came from T cells, B-cell-depleted T cells, or PBMCs.

In Seattle, patients joined the study during active infection and were tracked longitudinally. The CDR3 is 16 amino acids. Germline CDR1 and CDR2: SGHNT and YYREEE (reference sequence). V shed 2 bases and J 7 bases; nucleotides not matched to a gene: 13. In the study's own analysis: The assay estimated nucleated cells by amplifying reference gene primers. Measured with immunoSEQ multiplex PCR; TCRdb has only the in-frame clones, and not every one. That table furnishes V, J and clone size, whereas the DNA furnished D and trimming. The data show roughly 60,000 clones, with 65% to 85% seen just once and roughly 10% held by the top ten.

The chain is built from TRBV5-4 and TRBJ2-5; TRBD1 aligns across 8 bases. The sample consisted of peripheral blood. This TCR was recovered from a young man with COVID-19, enrolled during active disease. The CDR3 DNA sequence: TGTGCCAGCAGCTTTTATCAGGGGGCCGGGGTTGGGACCCAGTACTTC. This codes for CASSFYQGAGVGTQYF.